The rows below give T cell receptor beta chains drawn from one sample of a study of blood T cell repertoires in COVID-19. Assay used: immunoSEQ multiplex PCR; TCRdb lists only in-frame clones, some missing. The sample lists approximately 150,000 clones; about 81% were seen once. The sequenced sample was peripheral blood. The receptor set was obtained from a woman in her seventies with acute or convalescent COVID-19. The CDR3 runs from the conserved cysteine through the conserved F or W. A D gene is named only where the DNA matches it firmly. Clone size appears in some rows only: once, few, many, or a class for an expanded clone.

TRBV7-3	15	TRBJ2-7	.	.	TGTGCCAGCAGCCGCACGAGGGACACGACCTACGAGCAGTACTTC	CASSRTRDTTYEQYF
TRBV30	13	TRBJ2-3	.	.	TGTGCCTGGAGTACGGGGATCACAGATACGCAGTATTTT	CAWSTGITDTQYF
TRBV27	13	TRBJ1-2	.	.	TGTGCCAGCAGTTTAGATGGGGCTAAGGGCTACACCTTC	CASSLDGAKGYTF
TRBV30	13	TRBJ1-6	.	.	TGTGCCCACCGGACAGTAAGCAATTCACCCCTCCACTTT	CAHRTVSNSPLHF
TRBV6-2/TRBV6-3	14	TRBJ1-6	.	.	TGTGCCAGCAGTTACGGACAGTCGAATTCACCCCTCCACTTT	CASSYGQSNSPLHF
TRBV5-4	15	TRBJ2-1	.	TRBD2	TGTGCCAGCACCCCACTAGCGGGGTCCTACAATGAGCAGTTCTTC	CASTPLAGSYNEQFF
TRBV7-9	13	TRBJ1-3	.	.	TGTGCCAGCATCCCCGGGTCTGGAAACACCATATATTTT	CASIPGSGNTIYF
TRBV27	20	TRBJ1-5	.	TRBD1	TGTGCCAGCAGTTTACCCAAGACCGGGACAGTCCTTTATAGCAATCAGCCCCAGCATTTT	CASSLPKTGTVLYSNQPQHF
TRBV14	15	TRBJ1-2	.	.	TGTGCCAGCAGCCAAGTCCGTAATCCTAACTATGGCTACACCTTC	CASSQVRNPNYGYTF
TRBV5-1	17	TRBJ2-5	.	TRBD2	TGCGCCAGCAGCAGACAACCGGGACTAGCGAACCAAGAGACCCAGTACTTC	CASSRQPGLANQETQYF
TRBV6-2/TRBV6-3	15	TRBJ2-3	.	TRBD2	TGTGCCAGCAGTGAGCGGGGGCCTAGCACAGATACGCAGTATTTT	CASSERGPSTDTQYF
TRBV28	16	TRBJ1-2	.	TRBD1	TGTGCCAGCAGTTCAGGGGGGTGGGGGCGTGGCTATGGCTACACCTTC	CASSSGGWGRGYGYTF
TRBV28	16	TRBJ1-2	.	.	TGTGCCAGCAGGCCTAGTAGTTTAAGTCTTAACTATGGCTACACCTTC	CASRPSSLSLNYGYTF
TRBV5-1	16	TRBJ2-2	.	.	TGCGCCAGCAGCTCTACAGGGAGCCCTGGGGCCGGGGAGCTGTTTTTT	CASSSTGSPGAGELFF
TRBV24-1	11	TRBJ2-3	.	.	TGTGCCACCAGTGACTCAGATACGCAGTATTTT	CATSDSDTQYF
TRBV28	16	TRBJ1-3	.	.	TGTGCCAGCAGCATGGGCGGGGGGCTCCCTGGAAACACCATATATTTT	CASSMGGGLPGNTIYF
TRBV28	15	TRBJ1-5	.	TRBD1	TGTGCCAGCAGAGACAGGGGGCAGGTCGGTCAGCCCCAGCATTTT	CASRDRGQVGQPQHF
TRBV5-6	12	TRBJ1-2	.	.	TGTGCCAGCAGCCAAGGACAGTTTGGCTACACCTTC	CASSQGQFGYTF
TRBV19	15	TRBJ2-5	.	TRBD1	TGTGCCAGTAGTAGATCCGGGACAGTACAAGAGACCCAGTACTTC	CASSRSGTVQETQYF
TRBV5-4	12	TRBJ2-7	few	.	TGTGCCAGCAGCTTGGTCGGTTACGAGCAGTACTTC	CASSLVGYEQYF